This T cell receptor (beta chain) was observed in a study of T-cell reconstitution after alpha-beta-depleted transplantation in children. Many counts were recorded for this clonotype. The antigen remains undetermined. Preparation of the TCRbeta library used unique molecular identifiers. From the PCR reads, TCRdb called clonotypes with MiXCR, one entry per CDR3 protein. The sample contains approximately 34,000 distinct CDR3 sequences, roughly 6.7% of which appear only once. Trimming removed 0 bases from V and 15 bases from J, with 15 bases in between. Germline loops: CDR1 MGHRA, CDR2 YSYEKL. This CDR3 region has 13 residues. General study results and limits: At one year after transplant, newly produced T cells mostly accounted for T-cell counts and diversity. Expanded graft clones numbering several hundred reportedly gave rise to alpha-beta T cells about two months after transplant. Some patients' high day-60 TCRbeta diversity was traced to surviving recipient T cells and thymic progenitors.

The chain links TRBV4-1 to TRBJ2-1; D is possibly TRBD2 (5 bases). This specimen was peripheral blood, taken 60 days after TCRalphabeta/CD19-depleted stem cell transplant. The clonotype was recovered from a child less than two years old who had a stem cell transplant for acute myeloid leukemia, so the T cells may come from the graft donor. CDR3 region: CASSQDLNGIVFF. Here the CDR3 DNA reads TGCGCCAGCAGCCAAGATTTGAACGGGATCGTGTTCTTC.